This TCR beta chain was retrieved from a study of cytomegalovirus exposure and HLA in healthy donors (dated by TCRdb to about 2017). General notes on the study: An earlier analysis of 587 of the donors reported 276 Gb of sequence data and 95 million to 120 million unique TCR beta sequences obtained from around 170 million T cells. An early release that covered approximately 600 HLA-typed donors contained around 300 gigabases of sequencing data and tens of millions of unique TCR sequences. Of the roughly 390 genotyped donors, 81% were placed in the genetic ancestry cluster associated with self-reported Caucasian donors. The study was designed to test whether signatures of past pathogen exposure could be identified by cataloging public T cell receptors. The study used immunosequencing to profile the T cell repertoires of hundreds of subjects and linked those repertoires to cytomegalovirus serostatus. Besides the first cohort of roughly 660 subjects, a separate validation cohort made up of 120 different subjects was used. To predict cytomegalovirus infection status, the study brought together high-throughput TCR immunosequencing, statistical association of individual TCRs with disease status, and machine learning. A later analysis re-analyzed previously published TCR beta repertoires from about 600 donors and added high-resolution HLA genotyping to study TCR occurrence patterns. The later analysis used no new phenotypic data to find candidate immune exposures, relying instead on TCR beta sequences and their occurrence across donors. To decide whether each TCR beta V gene segment behaved as functional or pseudogenic, an earlier analysis of nearly 600 of the donors relied on high-throughput TCR beta sequencing. Donor age, sex, ethnicity and CMV serostatus were compiled alongside the repertoire data. Genome-wide SNP genotypes for about 55% of the 666 donors were used in a later genetic analysis, which treated that subset as a discovery cohort. Every repertoire in the discovery cohort had been generated on one and the same sequencing platform. Both class I and class II loci were covered by HLA typing, at four-digit resolution. Typing coverage differed by locus: A, B, C, DRB1 and DQB1 were typed in roughly 620-630 donors, DQA1 in 522, DPA1 in around 610, and DPB1 in 450 to 490. About five DR-DQ haplotypes were handled as single units for association and clustering, since linkage in the cohort was strong. Among around 400 genotyped donors of the cohort, an average of approximately 230,000 unique TCR beta nucleotide sequences were sequenced per donor, approximately 20% of them non-productive.

On this clone itself: The specificity of this receptor is unknown. Nothing much larger sits one base from this clone, and base qualities are not available.

Broad study findings and their caveats: In the study, about 150 TCR beta chains were listed as associated with cytomegalovirus. When HLA alleles, especially DR and DQ, strongly co-occurred, TCR associations were difficult to assign to individual alleles. Cytomegalovirus status was reported to be diagnosed by the classifier with high specificity and sensitivity in both the original and validation cohorts. A later analysis found that TCR association rates varied across HLA loci, with DRB1 alleles showing the most associated TCRs and HLA-C alleles the fewest. A few of the identified cytomegalovirus-associated TCR beta chains were confirmed in vitro to be specific for cytomegalovirus antigens. This cohort had only TCR beta chains sequenced, and the lack of alpha or paired-chain data limited which features could be detected. Because HLA typing was missing for some donors at each locus, association tests included only the typed subset. According to the authors, the approach could potentially be generalized to other disease states and immunological phenotypes. Broadly in line with IMGT annotations, most TCR beta V segments showed up in productive rearrangements about 90% or about 30% of the time in an earlier analysis of approximately 640 of the donors. Across donors, most TCR sequences were observed very rarely, whereas some public TCRs were present in many individuals. In a later analysis, HLA-associated TCR beta chains were found to be more clonally expanded and to have lower generation probabilities than equally common non-associated chains. For the cohort, immune exposure information was limited to CMV serostatus. The 87-base-pair reads could not distinguish some IMGT-functional V segments, including TRBV6-2 and TRBV6-3, so those segments were excluded. In a later analysis, about 16,000 TCR beta sequences were associated with specific HLA alleles at a false discovery rate of 0.05. The sequencing pipeline was judged likely to have produced a cluster of highly shared sequence variants as a technical artifact. Correlated functional status among segregating V segments might reflect linkage disequilibrium, but an unknown experimental factor could not be ruled out. Sequencing depth was assumed to be roughly uniform across donors in the presence/absence analyses, though that assumption may not hold. V-gene and J-gene trimming of TCR beta chains was associated with a missense DCLRE1C variant in a later genetic analysis, and the association was replicated in an independent cohort. A further reported finding was that TCR beta sequences accurately predicted the HLA-A and HLA-B alleles for most subjects in the first cohort. Because counts were too low, seventeen rarely observed V segments, including chromosome 9 orphons, were left out of the earlier analysis of 587 of the donors. A later analysis reported that several top co-occurrence clusters appeared linked to parvovirus B19, influenza, CMV and Epstein-Barr virus. A later analysis found that most CMV-associated TCR beta chains appeared HLA-restricted, with HLA associations seemingly driven largely by CMV exposure. A later genetic analysis reported fewer N-insertions in productive TCRs among donors in an Asian-associated ancestry cluster than the roughly 690-donor mean.

In total, fewer than 750 healthy bone marrow donors made up the cohort. At the time of sampling, all cohort members were nominally healthy, though unrecorded immune exposures were likely present. The donor tested CMV seropositive, placing the donor among the 250 to 300 seropositive members of the cohort. Each donor provided a peripheral blood sample, and peripheral blood mononuclear cells were used for TCR beta sequencing. The Qiagen DNeasy Blood Extraction Kit was used to extract genomic DNA from the blood cell samples. Library preparation employed the immunoSEQ multiplex PCR assay. A mixture of 60 forward primers for TCR Vbeta segments and 13 reverse primers for TCR Jbeta segments was used in the multiplex PCR. The CDR3 region of rearranged TCR beta genes was amplified from genomic DNA by a multiplex PCR assay. On the Illumina HiSeq System, the amplified TCR beta libraries were sequenced as 87-base-pair reads. The original pipeline was this. Across the 600 to 700 repertoires, a later analysis counted 75 million to 90 million unique TCR beta chains, 9.5 million to 12 million of which were shared by at least two donors. A nearest-neighbor algorithm error-corrected the raw reads and collapsed the reads into unique sequences, merging closely related sequences to remove PCR and sequencing errors. CDR3 sequences were aligned to IMGT reference sequences to assign V, D and J gene segments. Each retained sequence needed at least a six-nucleotide match to both a V gene segment and a J gene segment. Rearrangements were classified as productive when the CDR3 lacked stop codons and remained in frame with V and J, and all other rearrangements were classified as non-productive. CDR3 was defined according to IMGT convention as the region running from the second conserved V-encoded cysteine to the conserved J-encoded phenylalanine. Sequences without an unambiguous match to a single V gene segment were excluded from the earlier analysis of 587 of the donors. An earlier analysis of approximately 590 of the donors classified V segments as functional when productive rearrangements were above 56.7% and as segregating when the standard deviation between donors was above 5%. A statistical classification framework was built to diagnose cytomegalovirus status from the catalog of TCR beta chain sequences. In a later analysis, TCR nucleotide sequences were compared against IMGT/GENE-DB human TR gene sequences so that V and J genes could be assigned. In a later analysis, CDR3 sequences and most-parsimonious VDJ recombination scenarios were assigned using the TCRdist pipeline. In a later analysis, each TCR beta chain was defined by its CDR3 amino acid sequence together with its V-gene family, and reads without a unique V-gene family were excluded. To address suspected cross-contamination and a sequencing artifact, a later analysis removed a few hundred highly shared, low-generation-probability nucleotide sequences. For each public chain, a later analysis derived a clonal expansion index from normalized ranks of inferred template counts within each repertoire. Generation probabilities in a later analysis came from a VDJ recombination model fitted to out-of-frame rearrangements, and those results were checked against IGoR. In a later analysis, hypergeometric tests were used to score TCR-TCR, TCR-HLA and TCR-CMV co-occurrence, with a repertoire-size bias correction applied to TCR pairs. False discovery rates were estimated in a later analysis by permuting HLA or CMV assignments 20 times. In a later analysis, co-occurring TCRs were grouped using DBSCAN, and TCRdist sequence similarity was added for clustering within HLA-allele-positive subsets. For co-occurrence clustering, repertoires with fewer than 30,000 or more than 120,000 public chains were excluded, along with roughly 5 repertoires with anomalous nucleotide sharing. Held by TCRdb, this immuneACCESS table contains in-frame sequences only and omits some clones. Under half of the omission traces to an unresolved V gene where checked; the cause of the rest is unknown. The V and J calls and the clone size are those of that table, but D and trimming were determined from the DNA. The sample data list 95,000 to 150,000 clones, and 60% to 85% of these were observed just once. Jointly, the top ten make up 2.5% to 3.5% of the sample.

V and J are trimmed by 4 bases and 0 bases, and the gene matches miss 5 bases of the junction. The CDR3 runs 17 residues from the cysteine to the phenylalanine. The retained sequence is limited to the CDR3, 51 bases, with the frame set at the first base. According to the germline V gene, CDR1 reads SGHTA and CDR2 reads FQGTGA. The receptor's source is a woman aged 40 to 50 in good health and CMV-seropositive. The V gene is TRBV7-3 and the J gene is TRBJ2-4, and 11 junctional nucleotides match TRBD2. Specimen: PBMCs. CDR3 loop: CASSSSTSGVAKNIQYF. Read as DNA, the sequence is TGTGCCAGCAGCTCCTCGACTAGCGGGGTAGCCAAAAACATTCAGTACTTC. Reference TRBV7-3 and TRBJ2-4 proteins supply the regions before and after the CDR3; the full variable domain is: GAGVSQTPSNKVTEKGKYVELRCDPISGHTALYWYRQSLGQGPEFLIYFQGTGAADDSGLPNDRFFAVRPEGSVSTLKIQRTERGDSAVYLCASSSSTSGVAKNIQYFGAGTRLSVL.